This TCR beta chain was captured in a study of shared clonotypes between healthy human individuals. In the original analysis: Junction-only sequences without quality scores were provided by ImmunoSEQ, so filtering was different. Profiling relied on immunoSEQ multiplex PCR, and the TCRdb table lists in-frame clones only, not all of them. V, J and clone size are those of that table, while D and trimming were read from the DNA. Of around 560,000 clones listed, about 95% are singletons. V gave up 6 bases and J gave up 4 bases, with 12 bases separating them. The germline V gene has CDR1 MNHEY and CDR2 SMNVEV (reference sequence). The CDR3 has 14 residues. Naive CD8 isolation took CD45RO-negative cells positively selected for CCR7 and excluded terminally differentiated effector memory CD45RA+ cells. Donors, healthy HIV-negative adults, lacked recent acute infections or vaccinations.

The clonotype was recovered from a woman aged 25 to 39 in good health. J is TRBJ1-4 and V is TRBV27; D may be TRBD1 (5 bases). The sample was naive CD8+ T cells sorted from blood. CDR3 coding DNA: TGTGCCAGCAGCCAGACAGCGAGTAATGAAAAACTGTTTTTT. Translated, it gives CASSQTASNEKLFF.